This T cell receptor beta chain is drawn from a study of shared clonotypes between healthy human individuals. Study-level results: Sequencing depth was a factor that was expected to affect clonotype sharing among donors.

The J segment lost 10 bases and the V segment lost 3 bases, leaving 7 bases of the junction unmatched. Germline V CDR1 and CDR2: GTSNPN, SVGIG (reference sequence). The CDR3 is made up of 13 amino acids. It was into CD45RA+ naive and CD45RA-negative memory subsets that the CD4+ cells were split. Of note for this clone: Its antigen is unidentified.

The data were produced by immunoSEQ multiplex PCR, yet TCRdb's version contains in-frame clones alone and is incomplete. The sample has more than 2,000,000 clones; just over 90% are singletons. J is TRBJ1-4 and V is TRBV30; 8 nucleotides agree with TRBD1. This clonotype originated in a man between 18 and 35 years old in good health. The specimen was naive CD4+ T cells sorted from blood. Sample subset: CD45RA+ positively selected. The CDR3 here is CAWSGQGAAKLFF. For the CDR3, the DNA is TGTGCCTGGAGCGGCCAGGGGGCCGCAAAACTGTTTTTT.